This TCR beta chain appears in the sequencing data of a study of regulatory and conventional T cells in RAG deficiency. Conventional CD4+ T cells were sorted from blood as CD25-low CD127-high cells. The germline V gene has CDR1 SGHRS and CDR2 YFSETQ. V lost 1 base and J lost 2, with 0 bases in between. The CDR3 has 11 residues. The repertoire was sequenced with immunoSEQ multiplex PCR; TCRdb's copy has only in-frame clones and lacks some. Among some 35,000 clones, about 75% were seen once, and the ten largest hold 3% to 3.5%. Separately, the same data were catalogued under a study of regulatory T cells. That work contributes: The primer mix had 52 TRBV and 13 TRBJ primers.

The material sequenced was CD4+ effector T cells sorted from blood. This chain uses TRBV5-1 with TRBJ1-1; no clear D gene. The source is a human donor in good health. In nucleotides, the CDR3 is TGCGCCAGCAGCTTGAACACTGAAGCTTTCTTT. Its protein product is CASSLNTEAFF.